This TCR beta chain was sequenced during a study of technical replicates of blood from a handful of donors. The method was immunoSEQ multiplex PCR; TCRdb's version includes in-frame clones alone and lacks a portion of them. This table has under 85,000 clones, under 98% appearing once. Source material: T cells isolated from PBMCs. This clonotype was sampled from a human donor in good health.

The CDR3 coding sequence is TGTGCCAGCAGATCGACAGGGCAAGAGACCCAGTACTTC. Its translation: CASRSTGQETQYF. The J gene is TRBJ2-5, the V gene TRBV27; 7 positions match TRBD1. The CDR3 sequence is 13 residues long. The V and J ends lost 6 bases and 2 bases, in that order; junction bases with no gene match: 3. Germline CDR1 MNHEY, CDR2 SMNVEV (reference sequence).